The 27 T cell receptor beta chains in this list originate from one sample, sequenced in a study of T-cell memory formation after mild COVID-19 (dated by TCRdb to the early 2020s). The protocol used for the library was 5' RACE. Reads for this sample came from an Illumina NovaSeq 6000. TCRdb took the public reads, trimmed them with fastp at Q25, ran MiXCR for clone calling and kept in-frame beta chains. Rows are combined by CDR3 protein, so each entry shows the most common genes and DNA. This sample gives fewer than 700,000 distinct CDR3 sequences in total; roughly a fifth of them show up just once. Jointly, the top ten make up 7% to 9% of the sample. The specimen was PBMCs or a T cell subset sorted from them (not recorded which). These receptors all come from an adult woman who had mild COVID-19 (a few samples of this study predate the infection). The sample titles of this study are shuffled in the database, so cell type and time point are left out; the donor was told from shared clones.

Here the CDR3 DNA reads TGTGCCAGCAGGTCAGGGGGCAGGAACACTGAAGCTTTCTTT. The encoded protein is CASRSGGRNTEAFF. The gene calls are TRBV6-1 and TRBJ1-1; 8 bases fit TRBD1. The CDR3 covers 14 residues. Germline V CDR1 and CDR2: MNHNS, SASEGT. Trimming at V came to 6 bases and at J to 1 base, leaving 4 bases not matched to a gene.

The chain joins TRBV3-1 to TRBJ2-3, with D maybe TRBD2 (6 bases). V was trimmed by 4 bases and J by 3 bases, leaving 14 bases between them. Germline CDR1 LGHDT, CDR2 YNNKEL (reference sequence). CDR3 length: 15 amino acids. This CDR3 is CASSPLAGLTDTQYF. Here the CDR3 DNA reads TGTGCCAGCAGCCCCCTTGCGGGGCTTACAGATACGCAGTATTTT.

This chain joins TRBV12-3 or TRBV12-4 and TRBJ2-7; TRBD2 matches 9 bases. This CDR3 has 14 amino acids. V trimming: 5 bases; J trimming: 4 bases; junction bases outside the gene matches: 6. DNA of the CDR3: TGTGCCAGCAGTACCGGGACTAGCTTTTACGAGCAGTACTTC. This sequence encodes CASSTGTSFYEQYF.

This clonotype was seen only a few times. The chain uses TRBV24-1 and TRBJ2-1, with 8 positions matching TRBD2. The J segment lost 7 bases and the V segment lost 3 bases, leaving 13 bases of the junction unmatched. Germline lookup yields CDR1 KGHDR and CDR2 SFDVKD. CDR3 length: 17 amino acids. CDR3 bases: TGTGCCACCAGTGATGGCCCTATAGCGGGAACGGGGAATGAGCAGTTCTTC. Translating gives CATSDGPIAGTGNEQFF.

The chain joins TRBV7-3 to TRBJ1-2; a possible D gene is TRBD1 (5 bases). This CDR3 region has 14 residues. V was cut by 5 bases and J by 4 bases, with 14 bases left in between. In germline, CDR1 is SGHTA, CDR2 FQGTGA. The CDR3 reads CASSIDRRGYGYTF. CDR3 DNA: TGTGCCAGCAGCATAGATAGGAGGGGCTATGGCTACACCTTC.

In its sample, this clonotype was seen many times. This rearrangement joins TRBV20-1 to TRBJ2-4; 11 bases map to TRBD2. Germline V CDR1 and CDR2: DFQATT, SNEGSKA (reference sequence). The V and J ends lost 3 bases and 5 bases, in that order; junction bases with no gene match: 6. This CDR3 has 15 residues. This CDR3 reads CSASPGTSGENIQYF. In nucleotides, the CDR3 is TGCAGTGCTAGTCCCGGGACTAGCGGAGAAAACATTCAGTACTTC.

The V call is TRBV10-3, the J call TRBJ2-7; possible D gene TRBD2, 5 bases. This CDR3 has 13 amino acids. V was clipped by 2 bases and J by 7 bases, with 12 bases between them. Germline lookup yields CDR1 ENHRY and CDR2 SYGVKD. DNA of the CDR3: TGTGCCATCAGTGAGGTCAGGCGAGGGGAGCAGTACTTC. Translated, it gives CAISEVRRGEQYF.

V is TRBV12-3 or TRBV12-4 and J is TRBJ2-7, with 7 nucleotides matching TRBD1. Germline trimming cut 6 bases from V and 3 bases from J; bases unmatched to any gene: 8. CDR3 length equals 14 residues. The CDR3 loop reads CASRLQTGYYEQYF. DNA for the CDR3: TGTGCCAGCAGGCTACAGACAGGGTACTACGAGCAGTACTTC.

The gene calls are TRBV5-5 and TRBJ2-4; no clear D. CDR1 is SGHKS, CDR2 YYEKEE, per germline (reference sequence). This CDR3 region has 17 residues. The ends were cut back, 0 bases at V and 0 bases at J, with 13 bases in the middle. CDR3 sequence: CASSLDRLLGAKNIQYF. The CDR3 bases are TGTGCCAGCAGCTTGGATAGGCTGTTGGGAGCCAAAAACATTCAGTACTTC.

This clonotype came up a few times. The rearrangement joins TRBV5-6 to TRBJ2-3, with D possibly TRBD2 on 5 matching bases. The V end was cut by 1 base, the J end by 2 bases, with 11 bases between. Germline CDR1 is SGHDT and CDR2 is YYEEEE. This CDR3 spans 15 amino acids. The chain's CDR3 is CASSLISGFTDTQYF. The DNA of the CDR3 is TGTGCCAGCAGCTTGATTTCGGGATTCACAGATACGCAGTATTTT.

This clonotype has only a few counts. This chain uses TRBV5-1 with TRBJ1-1; no clear D. V was pared by 8 bases and J by 0 bases, with 8 bases between. Per the germline V gene, CDR1 is SGHRS and CDR2 is YFSETQ. CDR3 length: 12 residues. The CDR3 DNA follows: TGCGCCAGTCATTCTATGAACACTGAAGCTTTCTTT. This translates into CASHSMNTEAFF.

CDR3 DNA sequence: TGTGCCAGCAGCCCGAATCTAGGGGACAACACTGAAGCTTTCTTT. Translated: CASSPNLGDNTEAFF. The gene calls are TRBV7-6 and TRBJ1-1; D is perhaps TRBD1 (5 bases). Trimming pared 5 bases from V and 2 bases from J, leaving 15 bases between. This CDR3 contains 15 residues. Germline CDR1 and CDR2: SGHVS and FNYEAQ.

CDR3 DNA: TGCGCCAGCAGCATAAGACAGGGTAACGCTCTCTCTGGGGCCAACGTCCTGACTTTC. Encoded protein: CASSIRQGNALSGANVLTF. The chain is built from TRBV5-1 and TRBJ2-6; TRBD1 matches 7 bases. The germline CDR1 and CDR2 sequences are SGHRS and YFSETQ. V lost 4 bases, J lost 0 bases, and 13 bases stayed unmatched. CDR3 size: 19 residues.

The chain recombines TRBV6-1 with TRBJ2-5; 12 bases match TRBD2. V lost 3 bases and J lost 9; bases outside the gene matches: 17. Germline lookup yields CDR1 MNHNS and CDR2 SASEGT. The CDR3 extends over 18 amino acids. The CDR3 is CASSEASLAGGLSRAQYF. The CDR3 DNA is TGTGCCAGCAGTGAGGCCTCTCTAGCGGGAGGGTTATCAAGGGCCCAGTACTTC.

The chain links TRBV20-1 to TRBJ1-2; TRBD1 might be the D (5 bases). V gave up 4 bases and J gave up 8 bases, with 17 bases separating them. The CDR3 spans 13 residues. CDR1 is DFQATT and CDR2 is SNEGSKA in the germline V gene (reference sequence). The CDR3 DNA sequence: TGCAGTGCTATTAGGGCGCAGGGCATCGGCTACACCTTC. It encodes CSAIRAQGIGYTF.

This clonotype occurred a few times. The CDR3 nucleotides are TGCAGTGCTGACGGGGGTTACCAAGAGACCCAGTACTTC. Residues: CSADGGYQETQYF. The chain combines TRBV20-1 with TRBJ2-5; D might be TRBD2 (6 bases). CDR1 is DFQATT, CDR2 SNEGSKA, per germline (reference sequence). V was shortened by 5 bases and J by 0 bases, with 10 bases between the two germline ends. The CDR3 covers 13 residues.

The chain combines TRBV7-2 with TRBJ2-4, with 9 nucleotides matching TRBD2. CDR3 length: 16 residues. Unmatched junction bases numbered 4, after V lost 3 bases and J lost 1 base. Germline CDR1 SGHTA, CDR2 FQGNSA. In DNA, the CDR3 is TGTGCCAGCAGCTTTAACAGCGGGAGGGCCAAAAACATTCAGTACTTC. Protein sequence: CASSFNSGRAKNIQYF. The whole variable domain, filled in from reference TRBV7-2 and TRBJ2-4, reads GAGVSQSPSNKVTEKGKDVELRCDPISGHTALYWYRQSLGQGLEFLIYFQGNSAPDKSGLPSDRFSAERTGGSVSTLTIQRTQQEDSAVYLCASSFNSGRAKNIQYFGAGTRLSVL.

The chain carries TRBV20-1 and TRBJ2-7; D may match TRBD1 or TRBD2 (5 bases each). The germline gives CDR1 DFQATT, CDR2 SNEGSKA (reference sequence). Between the trimmed V and J ends, which lost 1 base and 2 bases, there was a span of 9 bases. This CDR3 has 13 residues. CDR3 in amino acids: CSARAGTPYEQYF. DNA of the CDR3: TGCAGTGCTAGAGCTGGGACCCCCTACGAGCAGTACTTC.

The V call is TRBV9, the J call TRBJ2-7; 7 nucleotides agree with TRBD2. Germline values: CDR1 SGDLS, CDR2 YYNGEE. Trimming cost V 0 bases and J 0 bases; bases outside gene matches: 3. This CDR3 contains 15 residues. The CDR3 sequence: CASSVGGGFSYEQYF. The CDR3 DNA reads TGTGCCAGCAGCGTAGGGGGGGGTTTCTCCTACGAGCAGTACTTC.

In its sample, this clonotype was seen a few times. The chain has TRBV25-1 and TRBJ2-7; 8 nucleotides agree with TRBD1. The CDR3 sequence is 16 residues long. Germline V gene sequence: CDR1 MGHDK, CDR2 SYGVNS. The V gene end was trimmed by 1 base and the J gene end by 2 bases; junction bases not matched to a gene: 7. The CDR3 region is CASSESGQGGPYEQYF. CDR3 sequence (DNA): TGTGCCAGCAGTGAATCTGGACAGGGTGGTCCCTACGAGCAGTACTTC.

This chain uses TRBV11-3 with TRBJ2-1, with a weak D call TRBD2 (6 bases). There are 13 residues in the CDR3. Germline CDR1 and CDR2: SGHNT and YENEEA. Trimming took off 4 bases at V and 4 bases at J, with 8 bases between the two ends. The CDR3 coding sequence is TGTGCCAGCAGCTATCGGGGGTACAATGAGCAGTTCTTC. Amino acids: CASSYRGYNEQFF. Full variable domain (remainder filled in from reference TRBV11-3 and TRBJ2-1): EAGVVQSPRYKIIEKKQPVAFWCNPISGHNTLYWYLQNLGQGPELLIRYENEEAVDDSQLPKDRFSAERLKGVDSTLKIQPAELGDSAVYLCASSYRGYNEQFFGPGTRLTVL.

The table lists this clonotype with a few counts. CDR3 amino acids: CASSLWDRGRGYTF. In nucleotides, the CDR3 is TGTGCCAGCAGCCTGTGGGACAGGGGGCGAGGCTACACCTTC. This sequence joins TRBV7-2 and TRBJ1-2, with 12 bases aligning to TRBD1. V gave up 5 bases and J gave up 8 bases; unmatched junction bases: 6. The length of the CDR3 is 14 residues. CDR1 SGHTA and CDR2 FQGNSA come from the germline V gene.

The V gene is TRBV6-2 or TRBV6-3, the J gene TRBJ1-5; D possibly corresponds to TRBD1 (5 bases). The CDR3 length is 15 residues. V lost 2 bases and J lost 6, with 14 bases in between. CDR1 and CDR2 (germline): MNHEY, SVGEGT. For the CDR3, the DNA is TGTGCCAGCAGTTACGGGGGGATAAGGAGTCAGCCCCAGCATTTT. It is translated as CASSYGGIRSQPQHF.

This clonotype showed up just a few times. The gene calls are TRBV19 and TRBJ1-4, with TRBD1 matching 8 bases. V lost 5 bases and J lost 7; bases outside the gene matches: 6. CDR3 size: 14 residues. CDR1 LNHDA and CDR2 SQIVND come from the germline V gene (reference sequence). CDR3 bases: TGTGCCAGTAGTCTCCGACAGGGGACTGAAAAACTGTTTTTT. Its protein is CASSLRQGTEKLFF.

The V call is TRBV4-1, the J call TRBJ1-1; D call uncertain. The CDR3 covers 13 residues. Germline V CDR1 and CDR2: MGHRA, YSYEKL. The V end lost 4 bases, the J end lost 7 bases, and 13 bases lay between the germline ends. The CDR3 bases are TGCGCCAGCAGCCTCGCGGGGATAGTTGAAGCTTTCTTT. Protein: CASSLAGIVEAFF.

This clonotype was found a few times. CDR3 in DNA: TGTGCCAGCAGGCACAGGGTCAACACTGAAGCTTTCTTT. Amino acids: CASRHRVNTEAFF. The rearrangement links TRBV7-8 to TRBJ1-1, with a tentative D call TRBD1 (6 bases). The V gene lost 6 bases and the J gene lost 2 bases, with 10 bases spanning the gap. The CDR3 has 13 amino acids. Germline V CDR1 and CDR2: SGHVS, FQNEAQ.

This clonotype has a count of ten or more. The chain couples TRBV3-1 to TRBJ2-5, with D unresolved. CDR1 and CDR2 (germline): LGHDT, YNNKEL (reference sequence). The CDR3 runs to 14 residues. The germline V and J ends were trimmed by 5 bases and 0 bases, with 10 bases remaining between them. CDR3 coding DNA: TGTGCCAGCAGCGTAACTATCTACCAAGAGACCCAGTACTTC. Protein sequence: CASSVTIYQETQYF.